This T cell receptor (beta chain) came from a study of T cell clonotyping in hematopoietic cell transplantation. Study findings and constraints: Higher Inverse Simpson Index values in graft donor and pretransplant recipient predicted broader posttransplant TCR diversity. CD4 and CD8 repertoire contributions could not be separated without sorting. Recipient TCR diversity dropped after transplant; expanded clonotypes rose from day 30 to 180.

Method: immunoSEQ multiplex PCR; TCRdb's copy keeps in-frame clones and lacks some. The top ten hold just over 20% of the sample, which has 4,900 or so clones, roughly four fifths seen once. Worth noting for this clone: Its antigen remains unknown.

Recipients were bled about 28 days pretransplant and at posttransplant days 30, 100, 180. V lost 5 bases, J lost 2 bases, and 6 bases stayed unmatched. Per germline, CDR1 SEHNR and CDR2 FQNEAQ (reference sequence). The CDR3 consists of 14 residues. Sequences were derived from peripheral blood mononuclear cells, sampled 100 days after allogeneic stem cell transplant. J is TRBJ2-7 and V is TRBV7-9, with 7 bases lining up with TRBD2. The sequence came from a male patient aged 60-69 years who had an allogeneic stem cell transplant, so T cells may come from the graft donor. Some clones in this sample may be carry-over from other donors' samples. As DNA, the CDR3 is TGTGCCAGCAGCGCCGAGGGAGGGCCCTACGAGCAGTACTTC. This gives the protein CASSAEGGPYEQYF.